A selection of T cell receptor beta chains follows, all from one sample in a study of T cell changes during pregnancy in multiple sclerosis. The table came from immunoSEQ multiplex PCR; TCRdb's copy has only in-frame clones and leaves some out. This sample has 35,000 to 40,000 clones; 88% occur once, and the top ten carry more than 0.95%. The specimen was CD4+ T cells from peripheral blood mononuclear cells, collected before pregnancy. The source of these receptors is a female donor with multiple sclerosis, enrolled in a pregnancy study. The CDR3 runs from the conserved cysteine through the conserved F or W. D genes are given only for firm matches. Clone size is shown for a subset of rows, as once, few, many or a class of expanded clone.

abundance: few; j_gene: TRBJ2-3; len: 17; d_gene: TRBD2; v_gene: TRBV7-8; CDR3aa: CASSFRTSGRRTDTQYF; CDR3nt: TGTGCCAGCAGCTTCAGGACTAGCGGGAGGCGCACAGATACGCAGTATTTT
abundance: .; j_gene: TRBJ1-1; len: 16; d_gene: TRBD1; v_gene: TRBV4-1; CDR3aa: CASSPTDRVMNTEAFF; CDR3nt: TGCGCCAGCAGCCCGACGGACAGGGTCATGAACACTGAAGCTTTCTTT
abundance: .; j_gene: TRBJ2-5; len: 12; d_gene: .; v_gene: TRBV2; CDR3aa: CASTTDQETQYF; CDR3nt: TGTGCCAGCACTACAGACCAAGAGACCCAGTACTTC
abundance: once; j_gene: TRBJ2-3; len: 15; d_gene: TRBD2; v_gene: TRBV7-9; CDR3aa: CASSFREARTDTQYF; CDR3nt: TGTGCCAGCAGCTTCCGGGAGGCTCGCACAGATACGCAGTATTTT
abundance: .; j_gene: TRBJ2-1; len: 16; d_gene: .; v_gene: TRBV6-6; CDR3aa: CASSPSDSGTYNEQFF; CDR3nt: TGTGCCAGCAGCCCATCGGATAGCGGAACCTACAATGAGCAGTTCTTC
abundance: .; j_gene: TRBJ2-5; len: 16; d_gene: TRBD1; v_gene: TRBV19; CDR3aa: CASSKEDRGWVETQYF; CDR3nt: TGTGCCAGTAGTAAAGAGGACAGGGGCTGGGTAGAGACCCAGTACTTC
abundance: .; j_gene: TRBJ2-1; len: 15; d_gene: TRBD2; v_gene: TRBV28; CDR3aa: CASSPSGSSYNEQFF; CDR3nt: TGTGCCAGCAGCCCTAGCGGGAGCTCCTACAATGAGCAGTTCTTC
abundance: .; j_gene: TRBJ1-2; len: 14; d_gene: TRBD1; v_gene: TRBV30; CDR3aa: CAWGLNQGAQGYTF; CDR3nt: TGTGCCTGGGGGCTTAATCAGGGGGCGCAAGGCTACACCTTC
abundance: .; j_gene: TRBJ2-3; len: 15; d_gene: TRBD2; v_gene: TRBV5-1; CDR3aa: CASSLAGATTDTQYF; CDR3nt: TGCGCCAGCAGCCTAGCGGGAGCCACCACAGATACGCAGTATTTT
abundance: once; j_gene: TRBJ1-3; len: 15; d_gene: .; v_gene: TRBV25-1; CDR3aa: CASSEGGSSGNTIYF; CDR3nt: TGTGCCAGCAGTGAAGGCGGCAGCTCTGGAAACACCATATATTTT
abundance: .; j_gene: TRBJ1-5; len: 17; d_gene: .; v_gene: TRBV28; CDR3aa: CASSLYATGLRNQPQHF; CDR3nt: TGTGCCAGCAGTTTATACGCTACAGGGCTACGGAATCAGCCCCAGCATTTT
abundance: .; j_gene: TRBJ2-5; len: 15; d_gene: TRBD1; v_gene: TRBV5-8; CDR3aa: CASSLFEGQGKTQYF; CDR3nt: TGTGCCAGCAGCTTGTTCGAAGGACAGGGAAAGACCCAGTACTTC
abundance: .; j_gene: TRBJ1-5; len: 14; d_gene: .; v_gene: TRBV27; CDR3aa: CASSSGWGNQPQHF; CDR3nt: TGTGCCAGCAGTTCGGGTTGGGGCAATCAGCCCCAGCATTTT
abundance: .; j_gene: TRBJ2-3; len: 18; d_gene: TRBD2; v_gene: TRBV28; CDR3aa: CASSFLAGGVTSTDTQYF; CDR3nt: TGTGCCAGCAGTTTCCTAGCGGGGGGCGTAACCAGCACAGATACGCAGTATTTT
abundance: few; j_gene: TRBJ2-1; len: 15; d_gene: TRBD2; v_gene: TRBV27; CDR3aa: CASTLSGREAEEQFF; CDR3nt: TGTGCCAGCACTCTATCGGGGCGGGAGGCCGAGGAGCAGTTCTTC
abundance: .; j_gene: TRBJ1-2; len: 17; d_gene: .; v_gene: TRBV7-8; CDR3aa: CASSLGELGQRNYGYTF; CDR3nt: TGTGCCAGCAGCTTAGGGGAATTGGGACAACGAAACTATGGCTACACCTTC
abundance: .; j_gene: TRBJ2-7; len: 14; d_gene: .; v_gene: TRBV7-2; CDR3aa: CASSLVGRAGEQYF; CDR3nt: TGTGCCAGCAGCTTGGTAGGTCGGGCGGGCGAGCAGTACTTC
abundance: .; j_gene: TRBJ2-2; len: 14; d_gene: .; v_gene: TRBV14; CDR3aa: CASSPFLDAGELFF; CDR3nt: TGTGCCAGCAGCCCTTTCCTAGATGCCGGGGAGCTGTTTTTT
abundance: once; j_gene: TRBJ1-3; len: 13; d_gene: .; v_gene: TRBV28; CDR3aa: CASSLGGPNTIYF; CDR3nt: TGTGCCAGCAGTCTGGGGGGACCGAACACCATATATTTT
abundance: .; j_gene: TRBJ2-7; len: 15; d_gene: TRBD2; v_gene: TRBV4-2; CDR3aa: CASSQESSGPYEQYF; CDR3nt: TGTGCCAGCAGCCAAGAATCTAGCGGCCCTTACGAGCAGTACTTC